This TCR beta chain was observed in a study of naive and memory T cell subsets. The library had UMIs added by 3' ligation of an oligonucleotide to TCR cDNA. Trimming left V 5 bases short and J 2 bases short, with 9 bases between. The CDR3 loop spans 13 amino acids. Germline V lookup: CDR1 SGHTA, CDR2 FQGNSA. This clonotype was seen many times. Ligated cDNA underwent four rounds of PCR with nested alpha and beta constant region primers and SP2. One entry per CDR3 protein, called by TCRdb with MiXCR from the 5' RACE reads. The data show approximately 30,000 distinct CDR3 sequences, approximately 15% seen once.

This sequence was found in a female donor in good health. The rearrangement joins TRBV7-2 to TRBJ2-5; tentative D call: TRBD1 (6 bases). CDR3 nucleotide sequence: TGTGCCAGCAGCAGACAGGAACAAGAGACCCAGTACTTC. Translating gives CASSRQEQETQYF.